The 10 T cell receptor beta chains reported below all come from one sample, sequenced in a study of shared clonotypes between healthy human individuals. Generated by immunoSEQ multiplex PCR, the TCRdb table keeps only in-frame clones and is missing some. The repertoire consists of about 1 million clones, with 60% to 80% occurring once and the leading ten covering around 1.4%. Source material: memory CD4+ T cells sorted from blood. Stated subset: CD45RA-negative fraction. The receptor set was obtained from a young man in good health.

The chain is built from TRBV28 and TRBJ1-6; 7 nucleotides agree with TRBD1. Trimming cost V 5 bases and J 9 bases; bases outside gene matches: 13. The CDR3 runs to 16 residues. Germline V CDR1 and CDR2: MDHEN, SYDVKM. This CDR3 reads CASSLYQGVQPSPLHF. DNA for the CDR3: TGTGCCAGCAGTCTATACCAGGGGGTCCAGCCTTCACCCCTCCACTTT.

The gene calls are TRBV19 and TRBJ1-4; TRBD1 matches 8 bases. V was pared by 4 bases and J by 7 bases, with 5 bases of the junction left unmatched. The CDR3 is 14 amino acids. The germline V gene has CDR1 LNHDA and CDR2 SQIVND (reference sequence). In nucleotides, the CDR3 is TGTGCCAGTAGTACTCAGGGGGCTGGTGAAAAACTGTTTTTT. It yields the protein CASSTQGAGEKLFF. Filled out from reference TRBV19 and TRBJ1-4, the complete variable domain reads DGGITQSPKYLFRKEGQNVTLSCEQNLNHDAMYWYRQDPGQGLRLIYYSQIVNDFQKGDIAEGYSVSREKKESFPLTVTSAQKNPTAFYLCASSTQGAGEKLFFGSGTQLSVL.

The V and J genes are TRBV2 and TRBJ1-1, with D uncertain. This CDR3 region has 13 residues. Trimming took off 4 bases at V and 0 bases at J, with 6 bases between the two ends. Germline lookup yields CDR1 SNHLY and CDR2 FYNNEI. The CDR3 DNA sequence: TGTGCCAGCAGTGTATACATGAACACTGAAGCTTTCTTT. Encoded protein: CASSVYMNTEAFF.

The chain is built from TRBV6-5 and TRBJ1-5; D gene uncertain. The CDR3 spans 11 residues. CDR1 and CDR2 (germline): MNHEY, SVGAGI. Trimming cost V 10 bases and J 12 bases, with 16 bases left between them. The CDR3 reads CATPLGSGQHF. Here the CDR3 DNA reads TGTGCCACCCCCCTGGGAAGTGGCCAGCATTTT.

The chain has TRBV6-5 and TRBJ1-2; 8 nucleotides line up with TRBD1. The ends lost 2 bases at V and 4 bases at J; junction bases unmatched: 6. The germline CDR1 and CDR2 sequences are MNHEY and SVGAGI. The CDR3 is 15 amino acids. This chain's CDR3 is CASSYRDRPFYGYTF. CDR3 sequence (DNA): TGTGCCAGCAGTTACCGGGACAGGCCCTTCTATGGCTACACCTTC.

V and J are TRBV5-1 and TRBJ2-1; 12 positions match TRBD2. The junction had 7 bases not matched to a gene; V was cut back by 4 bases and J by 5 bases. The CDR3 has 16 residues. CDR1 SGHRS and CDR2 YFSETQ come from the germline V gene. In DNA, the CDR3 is TGCGCCAGCAGCCCCGGACTAGCGGGATCCCACAATGAGCAGTTCTTC. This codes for CASSPGLAGSHNEQFF.

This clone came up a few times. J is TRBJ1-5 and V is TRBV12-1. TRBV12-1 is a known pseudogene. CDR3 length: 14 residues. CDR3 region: CASLTGVNNQPQHF. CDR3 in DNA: TGTGCCAGCTTGACGGGGGTGAACAATCAGCCCCAGCATTTT.

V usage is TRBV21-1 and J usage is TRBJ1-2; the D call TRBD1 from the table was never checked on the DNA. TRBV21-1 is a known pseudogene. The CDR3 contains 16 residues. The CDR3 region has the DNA TGTGCCAGCAGCAAAGCTGGCAGGGCGAAAGGCTATGGCTACACCTTC. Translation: CASSKAGRAKGYGYTF.

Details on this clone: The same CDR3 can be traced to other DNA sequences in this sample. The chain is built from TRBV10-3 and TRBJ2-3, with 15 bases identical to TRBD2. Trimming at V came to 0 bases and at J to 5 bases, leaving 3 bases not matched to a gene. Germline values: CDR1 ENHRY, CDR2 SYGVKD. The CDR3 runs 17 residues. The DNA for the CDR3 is TGTGCCATCAGTGAGTCGGGACTAGCGGGGGGCGGAGATACGCAGTATTTT. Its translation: CAISESGLAGGGDTQYF.

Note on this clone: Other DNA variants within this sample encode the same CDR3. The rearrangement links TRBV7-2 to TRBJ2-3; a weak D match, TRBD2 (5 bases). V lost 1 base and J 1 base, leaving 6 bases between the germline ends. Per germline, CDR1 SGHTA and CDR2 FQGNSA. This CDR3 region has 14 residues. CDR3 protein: CASSLVSGTDTQYF. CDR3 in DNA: TGTGCCAGCAGCTTAGTTAGCGGCACAGATACGCAGTATTTT.